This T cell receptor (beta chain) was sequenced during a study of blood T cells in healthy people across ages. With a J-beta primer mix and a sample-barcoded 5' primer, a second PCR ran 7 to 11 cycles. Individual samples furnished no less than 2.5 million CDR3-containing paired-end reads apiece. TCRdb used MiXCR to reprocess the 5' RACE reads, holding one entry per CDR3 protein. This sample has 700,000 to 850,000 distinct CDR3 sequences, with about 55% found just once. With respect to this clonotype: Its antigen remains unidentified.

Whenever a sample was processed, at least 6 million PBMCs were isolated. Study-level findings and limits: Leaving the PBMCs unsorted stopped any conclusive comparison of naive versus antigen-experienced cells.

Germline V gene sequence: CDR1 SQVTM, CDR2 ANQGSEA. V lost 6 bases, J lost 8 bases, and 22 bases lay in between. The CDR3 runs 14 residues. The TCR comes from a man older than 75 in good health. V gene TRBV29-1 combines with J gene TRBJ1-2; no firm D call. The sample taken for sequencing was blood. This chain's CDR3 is CSVNPPGVLAGYTF. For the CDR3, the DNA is TGCAGCGTGAACCCACCTGGGGTACTTGCCGGCTACACCTTC.